This passage covers 8 T cell receptor beta chains from one sample sequenced in a study of T cells in tumors after PD-1 blockade. Clones were sequenced by immunoSEQ multiplex PCR, and TCRdb holds only the in-frame ones, with some missing. The sample consists of about 20,000 clones, around 80% of them appearing once. Material: PBMCs, obtained before anti-PD-1 treatment. The source of these receptors is a human donor with basal cell carcinoma.

This clone came up a few times. The V and J genes are TRBV29-1 and TRBJ1-1, with D tentatively TRBD1 (5 bases). The germline V gene has CDR1 SQVTM and CDR2 ANQGSEA. Deletions cut 0 bases from V and 10 bases from J, with 15 bases between. This CDR3 region has 13 residues. The CDR3 sequence is CSVEDGTSEIAFF. The CDR3 DNA reads as TGCAGCGTTGAAGATGGGACCTCCGAAATAGCTTTCTTT.

The V and J genes are TRBV19 and TRBJ1-2; 10 positions agree with TRBD1. Germline CDR1 is LNHDA and CDR2 is SQIVND (reference sequence). This CDR3 has 16 amino acids. The V segment lost 6 bases and the J segment 7 bases; nucleotides outside the gene matches: 14. The CDR3 bases are TGTGCCAGTAGCAAGACAGGGGGCCCACTTTACGGTGGCTACACCTTC. The encoded protein is CASSKTGGPLYGGYTF. The variable domain in full, completed from reference TRBV19 and TRBJ1-2, reads DGGITQSPKYLFRKEGQNVTLSCEQNLNHDAMYWYRQDPGQGLRLIYYSQIVNDFQKGDIAEGYSVSREKKESFPLTVTSAQKNPTAFYLCASSKTGGPLYGGYTFGSGTRLTVV.

This clone was detected only a few times. The chain is built from TRBV2 and TRBJ2-1; 7 nucleotides agree with TRBD2. The length of the CDR3 is 19 residues. Germline CDR1 is SNHLY and CDR2 is FYNNEI. V was pared by 5 bases and J by 0 bases, with 16 bases of the junction left unmatched. The CDR3 sequence: CASSYGWGGEGSSYNEQFF. Written as DNA, the CDR3 is TGTGCCAGCAGTTACGGGTGGGGGGGGGAGGGGAGCTCCTACAATGAGCAGTTCTTC.

This sequence joins TRBV7-9 and TRBJ2-7; tentatively, D is TRBD1 (6 bases). In germline, CDR1 is SEHNR, CDR2 FQNEAQ (reference sequence). This CDR3 is 14 amino acids long. V was trimmed by 1 base and J by 0 bases, leaving 7 bases between them. The CDR3 region has the DNA TGTGCCAGCAGCTTAGGGGGGCTCTCCTACGAGCAGTACTTC. It encodes CASSLGGLSYEQYF.

This chain uses TRBV6-1 with TRBJ1-2, with D perhaps matching TRBD1 (6 bases). V was pared by 2 bases and J by 4 bases, with 17 bases between. CDR3 length: 16 amino acids. Germline values: CDR1 MNHNS, CDR2 SASEGT. CDR3 DNA sequence: TGTGCCAGCAGTGAACCGGGGGCGCCTGCCGGCTATGGCTACACCTTC. It encodes CASSEPGAPAGYGYTF.

This chain links TRBV2 with TRBJ2-5; 10 bases line up with TRBD2. The CDR3 totals 15 residues. CDR1 is SNHLY and CDR2 is FYNNEI in the germline V gene. The ends lost 2 bases at V and 2 bases at J; junction bases unmatched: 2. The DNA for the CDR3 is TGTGCCAGCAGTGAAAGCGGGGGGGGTCAAGAGACCCAGTACTTC. Translating it yields CASSESGGGQETQYF.

The chain uses TRBV4-1 and TRBJ2-2, with 10 bases aligning to TRBD1. Germline values: CDR1 MGHRA, CDR2 YSYEKL. There are 16 residues in the CDR3. Trimming cost V 0 bases and J 7 bases; bases outside gene matches: 5. CDR3 sequence: CASSQDPGQGFGELFF. As DNA, the CDR3 is TGCGCCAGCAGCCAAGACCCGGGACAGGGGTTCGGGGAGCTGTTTTTT.

The chain employs TRBV5-1 and TRBJ2-2, with TRBD1 matching 9 bases. Unmatched junction bases numbered 5, after V lost 5 bases and J lost 0 bases. CDR1 and CDR2 from the germline V gene are SGHRS and YFSETQ. The CDR3 contains 16 residues. CDR3: CASSRDRASNTGELFF. The CDR3 DNA reads TGCGCCAGCAGTCGGGACAGGGCGTCGAACACCGGGGAGCTGTTTTTT. Based on the CDR3 plus reference TRBV5-1 and TRBJ2-2, the full variable domain is KAGVTQTPRYLIKTRGQQVTLSCSPISGHRSVSWYQQTPGQGLQFLFEYFSETQRNKGNFPGRFSGRQFSNSRSEMNVSTLELGDSALYLCASSRDRASNTGELFFGEGSRLTVL.